Presented here are 20 T cell receptor beta chains from one specimen sequenced in a study of T cells in Graves' hyperthyroidism and ophthalmopathy. Amplified TCR beta CDR3 regions derived from RNA transcripts. TCR CDR3 underwent first-round RT-PCR with the HTBI primer set. TCRdb ran MiXCR on the multiplex PCR reads and lists one entry per CDR3 protein. The table records about half a million distinct CDR3 sequences, 22% of them present only once. The sequenced sample consisted of blood. The receptor set was obtained from a woman aged 70-85 years with Graves' ophthalmopathy.

This clonotype was picked up a small number of times. This chain uses TRBV7-8 with TRBJ2-7, with unresolved D. Germline CDR1 SGHVS, CDR2 FQNEAQ. Trimming left V 0 bases short and J 7 bases short, with 13 bases between. The CDR3 has 14 amino acids. The CDR3 sequence: CASSLADTVGEQYF. The CDR3 bases are TGTGCCAGCAGCTTAGCCGACACGGTTGGAGAGCAGTACTTC.

This chain joins TRBV9 and TRBJ2-1; no firm D call. The V end lost 0 bases, the J end lost 0 bases, and 16 bases lay between the germline ends. The CDR3 length is 18 residues. The V gene's germline CDR1 is SGDLS and CDR2 YYNGEE. The CDR3 bases are TGTGCCAGCAGCGTAGGGGGAAGGCCGGGCCACTCCTACAATGAGCAGTTCTTC. Translation gives CASSVGGRPGHSYNEQFF.

The rearrangement joins TRBV6-1 to TRBJ1-1, with D possibly being TRBD1 (6 bases). The V gene's germline CDR1 is MNHNS and CDR2 SASEGT. CDR3 length: 16 amino acids. The V end lost 3 bases, the J end lost 2 bases, and 16 bases lay between the germline ends. The CDR3 DNA is TGTGCCAGCAGTGAGGGTCTATCCAGGGGAAACACTGAAGCTTTCTTT. This encodes CASSEGLSRGNTEAFF.

There are a few counts of this clonotype. V gene TRBV19 combines with J gene TRBJ2-5; unclear D gene. This CDR3 spans 14 amino acids. Trimming removed 3 bases at V and 2 bases at J, with 10 bases between. Germline V gene lookup returns CDR1 LNHDA and CDR2 SQIVND (reference sequence). CDR3 in amino acids: CASSIFGVQETQYF. In nucleotides, the CDR3 is TGTGCCAGTAGTATCTTTGGCGTACAAGAGACCCAGTACTTC. Based on the CDR3 plus reference TRBV19 and TRBJ2-5, the full variable domain is DGGITQSPKYLFRKEGQNVTLSCEQNLNHDAMYWYRQDPGQGLRLIYYSQIVNDFQKGDIAEGYSVSREKKESFPLTVTSAQKNPTAFYLCASSIFGVQETQYFGPGTRLLVL.

Concerning this clonotype itself: A much larger clone differs by one base, so this may be a read error. The J gene is TRBJ1-5, the V gene TRBV7-2; 7 bases line up with TRBD1. J lost 5 bases, V lost 5 bases, and 3 bases had no gene match. Germline lookup yields CDR1 SGHTA and CDR2 FQGNSA. CDR3 length equals 13 residues. CDR3: CASSQGGDQPQHF. CDR3 DNA: TGTGCCAGCAGCCAGGGGGGCGATCAGCCCCAGCATTTT.

This clonotype showed up just once. The rearrangement joins TRBV18 to TRBJ2-4; TRBD2 matches at 12 bases. This CDR3 is built from 17 residues. Germline V gene sequence: CDR1 KGHSH, CDR2 LQKENI. V lost 3 bases, J lost 0 bases, and 3 bases stayed unmatched. CDR3 sequence (DNA): TGTGCCAGCTCACCGCTAGCGGGAGGGGTAGCCAAAAACATTCAGTACTTC. Protein sequence: CASSPLAGGVAKNIQYF.

The chain uses TRBV5-1 and TRBJ2-1; the D is unclear. The ends were cut back, 4 bases at V and 3 bases at J, with 11 bases in the middle. The CDR3 consists of 14 residues. Germline assignment: CDR1 SGHRS and CDR2 YFSETQ. CDR3 region: CASSRRADYNEQFF. The DNA for the CDR3 is TGCGCCAGCAGCCGAAGGGCAGACTACAATGAGCAGTTCTTC. The complete variable domain, with remaining parts taken from reference TRBV5-1 and TRBJ2-1, reads KAGVTQTPRYLIKTRGQQVTLSCSPISGHRSVSWYQQTPGQGLQFLFEYFSETQRNKGNFPGRFSGRQFSNSRSEMNVSTLELGDSALYLCASSRRADYNEQFFGPGTRLTVL.

This clonotype was seen repeatedly, ten times or more. The genes are TRBV19 and TRBJ1-1, with D perhaps TRBD1 (5 bases). Trimming took 6 bases from V and 1 from J, leaving 9 bases between them. The CDR3 runs to 13 residues. Germline CDR1 LNHDA, CDR2 SQIVND (reference sequence). The CDR3 DNA reads as TGTGCCAGTAGCACTGGGGCGAACACTGAAGCTTTCTTT. The encoded protein is CASSTGANTEAFF. The complete variable domain, with remaining parts taken from reference TRBV19 and TRBJ1-1, reads DGGITQSPKYLFRKEGQNVTLSCEQNLNHDAMYWYRQDPGQGLRLIYYSQIVNDFQKGDIAEGYSVSREKKESFPLTVTSAQKNPTAFYLCASSTGANTEAFFGQGTRLTVV.

The chain carries TRBV2 and TRBJ2-5; 10 bases match TRBD2. CDR3 length: 17 residues. The V gene end was trimmed by 5 bases and the J gene end by 4 bases; junction bases not matched to a gene: 13. The V gene's germline CDR1 is SNHLY and CDR2 FYNNEI. The CDR3 protein is CASSLGLAGVVGETQYF. The CDR3 DNA reads as TGTGCCAGCAGTCTAGGTCTAGCGGGAGTTGTGGGAGAGACCCAGTACTTC.

This clonotype was seen repeatedly, ten times or more. This sequence joins TRBV12-3 or TRBV12-4 and TRBJ2-3, with 7 bases identical to TRBD2. The trim removed 2 bases at V and 4 bases at J, leaving 6 bases unmatched. The CDR3 covers 15 residues. CDR3 loop: CASSLLGEGPDTQYF. In nucleotides, the CDR3 is TGTGCCAGCAGTTTATTGGGGGAGGGGCCAGATACGCAGTATTTT.

This clonotype was detected ten times or more. This rearrangement joins TRBV7-3 to TRBJ2-1; a weak D match, TRBD2 (5 bases). Trimming removed 5 bases at V and 0 bases at J, with 20 bases between. CDR1 and CDR2 from the germline V gene are SGHTA and FQGTGA. CDR3 length: 18 residues. This CDR3 is CASSPPGERQNSYNEQFF. DNA of the CDR3: TGTGCCAGCAGCCCCCCCGGGGAACGCCAGAACTCCTACAATGAGCAGTTCTTC. Looking up the rest from reference TRBV7-3 and TRBJ2-1 gives the full variable domain: GAGVSQTPSNKVTEKGKYVELRCDPISGHTALYWYRQSLGQGPEFLIYFQGTGAADDSGLPNDRFFAVRPEGSVSTLKIQRTERGDSAVYLCASSPPGERQNSYNEQFFGPGTRLTVL.

Only a few counts were recorded for this clonotype. At one of its ends the junction is not consistent with the germline gene, which may arise from a read error. The J gene is TRBJ1-2, the V gene TRBV30; 8 bases align to TRBD1. Germline V lookup: CDR1 GTSNPN, CDR2 SVGIG (reference sequence). The CDR3 extends over 15 amino acids. The CDR3 bases are TGTGCCTGGAGTTACCAGGGGGCCATGGTCGGTGGCAACACCTTC. Protein product: CAWSYQGAMVGGNTF.

The rearrangement joins TRBV10-1 to TRBJ2-7; TRBD1 might be the D (5 bases). The V end lost 4 bases, the J end lost 3 bases, and 10 bases lay between the germline ends. CDR3 length: 13 amino acids. CDR1 WNHNN and CDR2 SYGVQD come from the germline V gene (reference sequence). The DNA of the CDR3 is TGCGCCAGCAGTGTTGGTCAGGGCTACGAGCAGTACTTC. Its translation: CASSVGQGYEQYF.

The chain couples TRBV20-1 to TRBJ2-6, with D possibly being TRBD2 (5 bases). Germline loops: CDR1 DFQATT, CDR2 SNEGSKA (reference sequence). V gave up 6 bases and J gave up 0 bases, with 15 bases separating them. The CDR3 length is 16 residues. The CDR3 here is CSARVGLGSGANVLTF. The CDR3 DNA reads TGCAGTGCCCGAGTCGGACTGGGCTCTGGGGCCAACGTCCTGACTTTC.

To note about this clonotype: The junction shows a germline mismatch at one end, possibly a read error. This chain joins TRBV6-5 and TRBJ2-7, with D hard to call. The germline CDR1 and CDR2 sequences are MNHEY and SVGAGI. The CDR3 runs 12 residues. The CDR3 sequence: CASSYTRQERYF. In nucleotides, the CDR3 is TGTGCCAGCAGTTATACTCGCCAAGAGCGGTACTTC.

The J gene is TRBJ2-3, the V gene TRBV2; 11 bases line up with TRBD2. The CDR3 is made up of 17 amino acids. J gave up 2 bases and V 8 bases, and 12 bases lay outside the gene matches. Germline CDR1 and CDR2: SNHLY and FYNNEI. CDR3 sequence: CASDQLAGEILTDTQYF. CDR3 DNA sequence: TGTGCCAGCGACCAACTAGCGGGAGAAATACTCACAGATACGCAGTATTTT.

The rearrangement uses TRBV3-1 and TRBJ2-1; D is undetermined. Germline CDR1 reads LGHDT; CDR2 reads YNNKEL (reference sequence). The CDR3 spans 13 residues. V was shortened by 8 bases and J by 4 bases, with 12 bases between the two germline ends. CDR3: CASRQPPYNEQFF. The CDR3 DNA reads TGTGCCAGCCGGCAGCCCCCATACAATGAGCAGTTCTTC.

The chain couples TRBV18 to TRBJ1-1; D possibly corresponds to TRBD1 (6 bases). V was pared by 2 bases and J by 6 bases, with 13 bases between. This CDR3 region has 14 residues. Germline CDR1 is KGHSH and CDR2 is LQKENI. The CDR3, as DNA: TGTGCCAGCTCACCAGCAGGGGCACTCTCTGAAGCTTTCTTT. As protein: CASSPAGALSEAFF.

This clonotype was recorded a few times. The chain is built from TRBV29-1 and TRBJ1-1; D is unresolved. V was clipped by 8 bases and J by 1 base, with 5 bases between them. This CDR3 is built from 10 residues. Looked up from germline, CDR1 is SQVTM and CDR2 is ANQGSEA. The CDR3 nucleotides are TGCAGCTTTGGGAACACTGAAGCTTTCTTT. This gives the protein CSFGNTEAFF.

This clonotype was recorded once. J is TRBJ1-1 and V is TRBV27; no reliable D call. The V end lost 8 bases, the J end lost 1 base, and 11 bases lay between the germline ends. The CDR3 is 13 residues long. Germline V lookup: CDR1 MNHEY, CDR2 SMNVEV (reference sequence). The CDR3 bases are TGTGCCAGCGGCGGCTGGGCGAACACTGAAGCTTTCTTT. Amino acid sequence: CASGGWANTEAFF.